This is a list of T cell receptor beta chains from one sample in a study of neoadjuvant nivolumab and ipilimumab in lung cancer. Clones were read by immunoSEQ multiplex PCR, and TCRdb kept only the in-frame ones, dropping some. The sample consists of about 38,000 clones, about 91% of them appearing once. The sample was peripheral blood, taken before neoadjuvant nivolumab, alone or with ipilimumab. The receptors here all came from an adult with non-small cell lung cancer. Each CDR3 is given with its conserved first and last residue. The D gene is left open where the match is weak. Only part of the rows carry a size: once, few, many, or a class if the clone is expanded.

15	NA	TRBV14	TRBJ2-3	NA	TGTGCCAGCAGCCAAGACAGGGTGTCTACAGATACGCAGTATTTT	CASSQDRVSTDTQYF
16	NA	TRBV9	TRBJ2-3	NA	TGTGCCAGCAGCGTGGGCTCGTCCGGGGCGCAAGATACGCAGTATTTT	CASSVGSSGAQDTQYF
17	TRBD1	TRBV4-3	TRBJ2-1	NA	TGCGCCAGCAGCCCCCAGCGACAGGGGTTTTTTGATAATGAGCAGTTCTTC	CASSPQRQGFFDNEQFF
14	TRBD1	TRBV6-6	TRBJ1-2	NA	TGTGCCAGCAGTTACCTAGGGACAGGCTATGGCTACACCTTC	CASSYLGTGYGYTF
16	TRBD2	TRBV5-1	TRBJ2-3	NA	TGCGCCAGCAGTCTGGGCGCGGGAGGGCGTACAGATACGCAGTATTTT	CASSLGAGGRTDTQYF
15	NA	TRBV7-2	TRBJ2-7	NA	TGTGCCAGCAGCTTAGTCGAAGGACGAGCTTACGAGCAGTACTTC	CASSLVEGRAYEQYF
14	NA	TRBV7-2	TRBJ2-5	once	TGTGCCAGCAGCTTGTCTGGGAGCCAAGAGACCCAGTACTTC	CASSLSGSQETQYF
15	TRBD2	TRBV7-7	TRBJ2-7	NA	TGTGCCAGCAGCTTAGGACTAGCTCCGGAGTACGAGCAGTACTTC	CASSLGLAPEYEQYF
16	NA	TRBV6-1	TRBJ1-5	NA	TGTGCCAGCAGTGTTACCCCCATTTTACGGGATCAGCCCCAGCATTTT	CASSVTPILRDQPQHF
13	NA	TRBV11-3	TRBJ2-3	NA	TGTGCCAGCAGCGAGACAGGTGGGGATACGCAGTATTTT	CASSETGGDTQYF
15	NA	TRBV13	TRBJ2-1	NA	TGTGCCAGCAGCCAGACTCAACATCGATACAATGAGCAGTTCTTC	CASSQTQHRYNEQFF
15	NA	TRBV27	TRBJ2-6	NA	TGTGCCAGCAGTTTCGGACTTCGTGGGGCCAACGTCCTGACTTTC	CASSFGLRGANVLTF
15	NA	TRBV30	TRBJ1-3	NA	TGTGCCTGGAGTGCGGGAGGGTACAGTGGAAACACCATATATTTT	CAWSAGGYSGNTIYF
16	NA	TRBV19	TRBJ2-3	NA	TGTGCCAGTAGTATAGGTGTCGGGGGACTGCCGGGTACGCAGTATTTT	CASSIGVGGLPGTQYF
14	TRBD1	TRBV5-6	TRBJ2-7	few	TGTGCCAGCATCTCATGGGACAGGGTCTACGAGCAGTACTTC	CASISWDRVYEQYF
15	TRBD1	TRBV28	TRBJ2-2	NA	TGTGCCAGCAGGGCAGGGACAGGGGGACGCGGGGAGCTGTTTTTT	CASRAGTGGRGELFF
14	NA	TRBV9	TRBJ2-7	NA	TGTGCCAGCAGCGTAGAGGCAGGGGAGGTCGAGCAGTACTTC	CASSVEAGEVEQYF
16	TRBD1	TRBV30	TRBJ1-2	NA	TGTGCCTGGAGTGTGAAGGGGGCGACCGGGGGCTATGGCTACACCTTC	CAWSVKGATGGYGYTF
15	TRBD1	TRBV7-9	TRBJ1-1	NA	TGTGCCAGCAGCGTCATACAGGGGGCCGGCACTGAAGCTTTCTTT	CASSVIQGAGTEAFF
13	NA	TRBV7-2	TRBJ2-7	NA	TGTGCCAGCAGCCCAAGCCGGGACTACGAGCAGTACTTC	CASSPSRDYEQYF
12	NA	TRBV11-2	TRBJ2-1	NA	TGTGCCAGCAGCCGATGGGGAAATGAGCAGTTCTTC	CASSRWGNEQFF
16	TRBD1	TRBV5-1	TRBJ2-5	NA	TGCGCCAGCAGCTTGGGAGTCAGGGGGCCCGAGGAGACCCAGTACTTC	CASSLGVRGPEETQYF
16	NA	TRBV4-3	TRBJ2-3	once	TGCGCCAGCAGCCAAGATCTAGGTCGTGGGACAGATACGCAGTATTTT	CASSQDLGRGTDTQYF
15	TRBD1	TRBV7-3	TRBJ2-1	NA	TGTGCCAGCAGCCTGGGGACAGGGGGACAAGGTGAGCAGTTCTTC	CASSLGTGGQGEQFF
13	TRBD1	TRBV9	TRBJ1-2	NA	TGTGCCAGCAGCGGACAGGGGATCTATGGCTACACCTTC	CASSGQGIYGYTF
13	TRBD1	TRBV5-1	TRBJ1-2	NA	TGCGCCAGCAGCGGGACAGTCGGGGGGGGCTACACCTTC	CASSGTVGGGYTF
16	TRBD2	TRBV18	TRBJ2-7	once	TGTGCCAGCTCACCACCCGGACTAGCGGGAGCCTACGAGCAGTACTTC	CASSPPGLAGAYEQYF
14	TRBD2	TRBV9	TRBJ2-7	NA	TGTGCCAGCAGCGTTTCTAGCGGGATTAGCGAGCAGTACTTC	CASSVSSGISEQYF
15	NA	TRBV7-2	TRBJ2-5	NA	TGTGCCAGCAGCTTAGCGCCGGACAGACAAGAGACCCAGTACTTC	CASSLAPDRQETQYF
15	NA	TRBV5-1	TRBJ2-2	NA	TGCGCCAGCAGCTTGACCGGGGGCGGCACCGGGGAGCTGTTTTTT	CASSLTGGGTGELFF
15	NA	TRBV5-1	TRBJ2-1	NA	TGCGCCAGCAGCTTGGCAGAGGGGAGCGGACGTGAGCAGTTCTTC	CASSLAEGSGREQFF
14	TRBD2	TRBV7-8	TRBJ2-5	NA	TGTGCCAGCAGCTTAACTAGCGGGAAAGAGACCCAGTACTTC	CASSLTSGKETQYF
13	NA	TRBV19	TRBJ2-1	NA	TGTGCCAGTAGTATAGAGAGACCCGCGTCGCTGTTCTTC	CASSIERPASLFF
13	NA	TRBV29-1	TRBJ1-1	NA	TGCAGCGTTGAAAAGCAGGCGAACACTGAAGCTTTCTTT	CSVEKQANTEAFF
15	NA	TRBV7-2	TRBJ2-7	NA	TGTGCCAGCAGCAACCCGGGACGCCACCCCTACGAGCAGTACTTC	CASSNPGRHPYEQYF
14	NA	TRBV11-2	TRBJ2-3	NA	TGTGCCAGCCATAAGCGTGGGGAAACAGATACGCAGTATTTT	CASHKRGETDTQYF
15	NA	TRBV6-5	TRBJ1-3	NA	TGTGCCAGCAGTTACTCGAACGGGCCTGGAAACACCATATATTTT	CASSYSNGPGNTIYF
19	TRBD1	TRBV7-8	TRBJ2-7	NA	TGTGCCAGCAGCTTATGGTCCCTGACAGGGCGGCTAAACTCCTACGAGCAGTACTTC	CASSLWSLTGRLNSYEQYF
14	NA	TRBV30	TRBJ2-1	NA	TGTGCCTGGAGTTCTCTTGGAGCGCGCAATGAGCAGTTCTTC	CAWSSLGARNEQFF
15	TRBD1	TRBV15	TRBJ2-1	once	TGTGCCACCAGCAGAGGACAGGGAGCGCTCGGGGAGCAGTTCTTC	CATSRGQGALGEQFF
14	NA	TRBV7-3	TRBJ2-1	NA	TGTGCCAGCAGCCCCAGAAGCTCCTACAATGAGCAGTTCTTC	CASSPRSSYNEQFF
14	NA	TRBV7-6	TRBJ2-4	NA	TGTGCCAGCAGCCCAGCCCTAGCCAAAAACATTCAGTACTTC	CASSPALAKNIQYF
12	NA	TRBV7-2	TRBJ1-5	NA	TGTGCCAGCAGTCGGGGTGGGCAGCCCCAGCATTTT	CASSRGGQPQHF
13	NA	TRBV7-2	TRBJ2-7	NA	TGTGCCAGCAGCAGTCAGACCTACTACGAGCAGTACTTC	CASSSQTYYEQYF
14	NA	TRBV30	TRBJ2-2	NA	TGTGCCTGGAGGGGCCTAGCGACCACCGGGGAGCTGTTTTTT	CAWRGLATTGELFF
13	NA	TRBV11-1	TRBJ2-7	NA	TGTGCCAGCAGCTTGGGACACTCCTACGAGCAGTACTTC	CASSLGHSYEQYF
17	NA	TRBV5-5	TRBJ1-5	NA	TGTGCCAGCAGCGCTGGGGACTGGGGGCAGGGTTATCAGCCCCAGCATTTT	CASSAGDWGQGYQPQHF
12	NA	TRBV7-9	TRBJ1-2	once	TGTGCCAGCAGCTTAGACCACAGGGCAAGCACCTTC	CASSLDHRASTF
12	NA	TRBV11-2	TRBJ2-3	NA	TGTGCCAGCAGCCCTCCAGGAGATACGCAGTATTTT	CASSPPGDTQYF
16	NA	TRBV7-6	TRBJ2-4	NA	TGTGCCACGTCAACCGGGCAGGGAGGGGGCCAAAACATTCAGTACTTC	CATSTGQGGGQNIQYF